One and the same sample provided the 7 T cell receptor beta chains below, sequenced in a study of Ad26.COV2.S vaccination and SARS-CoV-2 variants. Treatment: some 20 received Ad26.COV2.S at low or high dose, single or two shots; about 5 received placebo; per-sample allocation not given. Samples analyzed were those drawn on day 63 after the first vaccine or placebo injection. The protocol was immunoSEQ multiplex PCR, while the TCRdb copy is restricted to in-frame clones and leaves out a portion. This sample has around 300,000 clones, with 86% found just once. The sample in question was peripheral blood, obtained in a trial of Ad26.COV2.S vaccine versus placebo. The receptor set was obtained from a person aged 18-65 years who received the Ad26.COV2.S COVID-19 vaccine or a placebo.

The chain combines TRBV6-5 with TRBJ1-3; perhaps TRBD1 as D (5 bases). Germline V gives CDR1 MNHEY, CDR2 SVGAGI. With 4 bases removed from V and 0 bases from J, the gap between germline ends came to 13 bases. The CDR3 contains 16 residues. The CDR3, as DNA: TGTGCCAGCAGTTCCCCGGGACGGCACTCTGGAAACACCATATATTTT. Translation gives CASSSPGRHSGNTIYF.

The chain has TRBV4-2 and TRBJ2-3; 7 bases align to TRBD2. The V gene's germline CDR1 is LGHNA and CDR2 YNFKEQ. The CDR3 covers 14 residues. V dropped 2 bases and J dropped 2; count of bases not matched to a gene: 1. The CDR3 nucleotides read TGTGCCAGCAGCCAACGGGACTACACAGATACGCAGTATTTT. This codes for CASSQRDYTDTQYF.

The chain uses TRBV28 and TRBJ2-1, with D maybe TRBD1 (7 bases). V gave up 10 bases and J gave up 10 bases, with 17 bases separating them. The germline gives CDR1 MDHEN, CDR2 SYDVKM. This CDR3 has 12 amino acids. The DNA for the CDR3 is TGTGCCAACTCAAGGAGGGGGCGGGAGCAGTTCTTC. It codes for CANSRRGREQFF.

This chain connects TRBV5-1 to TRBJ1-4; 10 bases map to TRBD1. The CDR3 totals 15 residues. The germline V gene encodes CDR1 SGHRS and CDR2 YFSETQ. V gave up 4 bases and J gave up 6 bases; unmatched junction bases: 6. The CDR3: CASSLQDRGDEKLFF. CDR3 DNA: TGCGCCAGCAGCCTCCAGGACAGGGGGGATGAAAAACTGTTTTTT. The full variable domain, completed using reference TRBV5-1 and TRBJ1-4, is KAGVTQTPRYLIKTRGQQVTLSCSPISGHRSVSWYQQTPGQGLQFLFEYFSETQRNKGNFPGRFSGRQFSNSRSEMNVSTLELGDSALYLCASSLQDRGDEKLFFGSGTQLSVL.

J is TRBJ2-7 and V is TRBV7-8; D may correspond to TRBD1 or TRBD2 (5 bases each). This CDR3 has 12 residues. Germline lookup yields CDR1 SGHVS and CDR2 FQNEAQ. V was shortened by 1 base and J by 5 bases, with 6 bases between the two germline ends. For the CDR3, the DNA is TGTGCCAGCAGCTTAGTGGGGGACGAGCAGTACTTC. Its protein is CASSLVGDEQYF. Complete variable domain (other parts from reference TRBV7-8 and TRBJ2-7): GAGVSQSPRYKVAKRGQDVALRCDPISGHVSLFWYQQALGQGPEFLTYFQNEAQLDKSGLPSDRFFAERPEGSVSTLKIQRTQQEDSAVYLCASSLVGDEQYFGPGTRLTVT.

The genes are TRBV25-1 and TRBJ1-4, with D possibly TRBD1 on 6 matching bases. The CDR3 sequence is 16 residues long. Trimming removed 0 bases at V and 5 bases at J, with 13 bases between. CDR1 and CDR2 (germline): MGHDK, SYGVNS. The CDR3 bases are TGTGCCAGCAGTGAATATACGGGGAGGGGGAATGAAAAACTGTTTTTT. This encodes CASSEYTGRGNEKLFF.

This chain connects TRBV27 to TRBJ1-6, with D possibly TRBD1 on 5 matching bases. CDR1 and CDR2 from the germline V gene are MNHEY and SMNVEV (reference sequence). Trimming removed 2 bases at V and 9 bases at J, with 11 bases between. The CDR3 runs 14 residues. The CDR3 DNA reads TGTGCCAGCAGTTTAAGGCAGAGGGGTTCACCCCTCCACTTT. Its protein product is CASSLRQRGSPLHF.